This TCR beta chain was retrieved from a study of long-term antiretroviral therapy in people with HIV. General study points: The repertoire was dominated at all time points by clones expanded before ART. Repertoires with HIV possessed tighter CDR3 length spans than those of controls.

This clone has just a few counts. Its matching antigen is unknown. Germline-derived CDR1 and CDR2 are MNHEY and SVGAGI. This CDR3 is 13 amino acids long. Investigators performed immunoSEQ version v3.0 at survey level. Repertoires were generated with immunoSEQ multiplex PCR, while TCRdb's copy carries only in-frame clones and drops some. The table shows 30,000 to 40,000 clones, with about 74% occurring only once. The chain links TRBV6-5 to TRBJ1-5, with D uncertain. This clonotype originated in a woman aged 50 to 65 with HIV. This material consisted of unsorted PBMCs, taken 2 years after starting antiretroviral therapy. CDR3 bases: TGTGCAGCCGGACCCACTTCCAATCAGCCCCAGCATTTT. This translates into CAAGPTSNQPQHF.